This T cell receptor (beta chain) was sequenced in a study of neoadjuvant anti-PD-1 for oral cavity cancer. Study at large: Patients mostly received three to four biweekly nivolumab doses at 3 mg/kg before surgery.

The ends lost 8 bases at V and 3 bases at J; junction bases unmatched: 6. The germline gives CDR1 SNHLY, CDR2 FYNNEI. This CDR3 spans 13 amino acids. Study-level results: Post-nivolumab, blood T cell clonality was significantly elevated in non-responders.

The time point denotes: after neoadjuvant nivolumab, at surgical resection. These newly diagnosed stage II-IVA oral cavity squamous cell carcinoma patients had no prior systemic or radiation treatment. Most PBMC samples had roughly 0.45 ug input DNA in six replicates. The data were produced by immunoSEQ multiplex PCR, yet TCRdb's version contains in-frame clones alone and is incomplete. Among some 61,000 clones listed, 70% to 90% were seen once. This clone occurred once. Its antigen is unidentified. The J gene is TRBJ2-7, the V gene TRBV2, with 8 bases aligning to TRBD1. The source is a person aged 35-80 years with oral cavity squamous cell carcinoma. Specimen: PBMCs, collected after nivolumab (anti-PD-1) treatment. The CDR3 DNA follows: TGTGCCAGCGGAGGACAGGGATACTACGAGCAGTACTTC. The encoded protein is CASGGQGYYEQYF.